This T cell receptor (beta chain) appears in the sequencing data of a study of blood T cell repertoires in COVID-19. Study-wide background: Sites across the United States, Italy and Spain contributed samples from acute and convalescent COVID-19. PBMCs, B-cell-depleted T cells, or T cells provided the cDNA or gDNA that made up the material.

After removal of 4 bases from V and 7 bases from J, the junction contained 11 bases not matched to a gene. Per the germline V gene, CDR1 is LNHDA and CDR2 is SQIVND (reference sequence). The CDR3 is 15 residues long. Original analysis: Nucleated cell number was recorded as an estimate derived from reference gene primer amplification. Sequenced by immunoSEQ multiplex PCR; TCRdb stores in-frame clones only, minus some. From that table come the V and J calls and clone size; the DNA was used to work out D and trimming. Counted here are some 35,000 clones, 80% occurring once; the ten biggest clones make up roughly 29%.

The rearrangement uses TRBV19 and TRBJ2-7, with 9 positions matching TRBD1. The receptor comes from a man aged 80 or over with acute or convalescent COVID-19. Sequencing input: peripheral blood. This CDR3 reads CASSTTGTGRPEQYF. As DNA, the CDR3 is TGTGCCAGTAGTACAACCGGGACAGGGCGACCAGAGCAGTACTTC.